This note documents a single TCR beta chain sequence. Its antigen target is currently unknown. No base qualities exist here, and no much larger clone lies one base off it. RNA was extracted using the RNeasy kit, and about 0.45 to 1 ug of the RNA was reverse transcribed with random hexamers. The immunoSEQ multiplex PCR assay, which covers 54 Vbeta and 13 Jbeta segments, was used to amplify TCR beta CDR3 regions. PCR amplification bias was corrected by using a synthetic template baseline for primer optimization and computational correction. As for how the authors treated the data: Reads were annotated to V, D and J genes per IMGT and analyzed with immunoSEQ Analyzer, keeping only productive sequences. Clonality was calculated as one minus the Shannon entropy normalized by log2 of the number of productive unique sequences. For each patient and control, public and private clones were evaluated within the 100 most prevalent clones. Susac-specific clones were defined as absent from healthy and MS cohorts, approximately 1,000 published viral clones and other ImmuneACCESS disease sequences. TCRdb reprocessed the public reads (quality trimming at Q25 with fastp, clone calling with MiXCR) and kept in-frame beta chains. Each record represents a unique CDR3 protein, reported with the most common genes and DNA among its rows. TCRdb, not the authors, supplied the V and J calls. Present in this sample are about 300,000 distinct CDR3 sequences, around 84% of which were seen just once. Approximately 0.11% of the sample is held by the ten biggest clonotypes.

High-throughput TCR beta sequencing profiled peripheral blood CD8+ and CD4+ T cells from healthy donors, Susac syndrome patients and multiple sclerosis patients. Multiple sclerosis controls were treatment-naive patients with stable or active relapsing-remitting disease fulfilling revised McDonald criteria. Bulk CD8+ and CD4+ T cells were purified by magnetic negative isolation, while CD8+ TEMRA cells were enriched using FACS. Blood was drawn into EDTA tubes, processed within 24 hours, and PBMCs were isolated by density gradient centrifugation. PBMCs intended for TCR sequencing were frozen in liquid nitrogen and were later thawed in a 37 degrees C water bath. The sorted or isolated CD4+, CD8+ and CD8+ TEMRA cells had a purity of 90% or higher. V is cut by 9 bases and J by 6 bases, and the space between the germline ends is 17 bases. The germline V gene supplies CDR1 SNHLY and CDR2 FYNNEI. The CDR3 sequence holds 13 residues, the cysteine and phenylalanine included. Only the CDR3 DNA stays, 39 bases, in frame from base 1.

This specimen comes from a study of CD8 T cells in Susac syndrome (dated by TCRdb to about 2019). Notes on the research overall: Repertoire sequencing was used to test whether CD8+ T cell activation and differentiation in Susac syndrome was antigen driven. The clonality of the CD8+ T cell repertoire was compared across about a dozen healthy donors, roughly 14 Susac syndrome patients and under 18 multiple sclerosis patients. What the work shows at the level of the full study, not this receptor alone: The number of individuals in the TCR sequencing and HLA analysis was acknowledged as relatively small.

The chain employs TRBV2 and TRBJ1-2; the D gene is not confidently resolved. The sequenced sample was CD8+ T cells from PBMCs. The sequence was obtained from a human donor with multiple sclerosis. The CDR3 region: CASPRAPRDGYTF. Here is the DNA: TGTGCCAGTCCCCGGGCCCCTCGGGATGGCTACACCTTC.